A selection of T cell receptor beta chains follows, all from one sample in a study of lymphopenia after photon versus proton radiotherapy. Assay used: immunoSEQ multiplex PCR; TCRdb lists only in-frame clones, some missing. Seen here are about 42,000 clones, approximately 83% observed once, and the top ten hold under 25%. The sample consisted of peripheral blood, taken from a patient treated with proton-based radiotherapy. Receptors were obtained from a woman in her sixties or seventies with pancreatic cancer. CDR3s include the opening cysteine and the closing phenylalanine or tryptophan. A D gene is named only where the DNA matches it firmly. Where a row states a size, it is once, few, many or the class of an expanded clone; other rows omit it.

j_gene | abundance | d_gene | v_gene | CDR3aa | CDR3nt
TRBJ2-6 | . | TRBD1 | TRBV28 | CASRGTGGIGANVLTF | TGTGCCAGCAGGGGGACAGGGGGTATTGGGGCCAACGTCCTGACTTTC
TRBJ1-4 | . | . | TRBV18 | CASSPKGVANEKLFF | TGTGCCAGCTCACCGAAAGGGGTGGCTAATGAAAAACTGTTTTTT
TRBJ1-1 | . | TRBD1 | TRBV18 | CASSRAGQGPEAFF | TGTGCCAGCTCACGTGCGGGACAGGGCCCTGAAGCTTTCTTT
TRBJ2-1 | . | . | TRBV7-2 | CASSLGSASFNEQFF | TGTGCCAGCAGCTTAGGTTCGGCTAGCTTTAATGAGCAGTTCTTC
TRBJ2-1 | few | TRBD2 | TRBV19 | CASSIEGLVVNEQFF | TGTGCCAGTAGTATAGAGGGACTAGTAGTCAATGAGCAGTTCTTC
TRBJ1-2 | few | TRBD1 | TRBV5-4 | CASSPQIHGTGGGYTF | TGTGCCAGCAGCCCCCAAATCCACGGGACAGGGGGCGGCTACACCTTC
TRBJ2-7 | . | . | TRBV30 | CAWSTSILTGRAYEQYF | TGTGCCTGGAGTACGTCCATACTAACAGGGCGGGCCTACGAGCAGTACTTC
TRBJ2-5 | . | . | TRBV11-2 | CASSHLYETQYF | TGTGCCAGCAGCCACCTATACGAGACCCAGTACTTC
TRBJ1-2 | . | . | TRBV4-1 | CASSPTSTTGLYGYTF | TGCGCCAGCAGCCCCACCTCGACAACAGGGCTCTATGGCTACACCTTC
TRBJ1-1 | . | . | TRBV1 | CTSRWTGPNLPPNTEAFF | TGCACCAGCAGATGGACCGGGCCTAATCTACCCCCTAACACTGAAGCTTTCTTT
TRBJ2-7 | . | . | TRBV6-6 | CASSFGQPPLYEQYF | TGTGCCAGCAGCTTCGGACAGCCACCTCTCTACGAGCAGTACTTC
TRBJ1-2 | . | . | TRBV19 | CASSTPRPDGYTF | TGTGCCAGTAGTACCCCTCGACCGGATGGCTACACCTTC
TRBJ2-7 | . | TRBD1 | TRBV28 | CASSSYAGQGSYEQYF | TGTGCCAGCAGTTCCTACGCGGGACAGGGCTCCTACGAGCAGTACTTC
TRBJ1-2 | . | . | TRBV27 | CASRAVGLDYGYTF | TGTGCCAGCCGGGCGGTGGGTTTGGACTATGGCTACACCTTC
TRBJ1-2 | . | TRBD1 | TRBV30 | CAWGTGGGGYTF | TGTGCCTGGGGGACAGGGGGCGGTGGCTACACCTTC
TRBJ2-1 | once | TRBD2 | TRBV30 | CAWRLAGGPLNYNEQFF | TGTGCCTGGAGGTTAGCGGGAGGGCCCCTTAACTACAATGAGCAGTTCTTC
TRBJ2-7 | . | TRBD2 | TRBV28 | CASSLRLAGGDEQYF | TGTGCCAGCAGTTTGCGACTAGCGGGAGGGGATGAGCAGTACTTC
TRBJ1-2 | . | . | TRBV5-4 | CASSLDGPLRGYTF | TGTGCCAGCAGCTTGGACGGACCCCTGCGGGGCTACACCTTC
TRBJ2-5 | . | TRBD2 | TRBV5-4 | CASSLPPAASGAKETQYF | TGTGCCAGCAGCTTGCCTCCCGCGGCTAGCGGAGCAAAAGAGACCCAGTACTTC
TRBJ2-3 | . | TRBD1 | TRBV11-1 | CASSWDRGSDTQYF | TGTGCCAGCAGCTGGGACAGGGGTTCGGATACGCAGTATTTT
TRBJ2-3 | once | TRBD1 | TRBV28 | CASSTGSGSTDTQYF | TGTGCCAGCTCGACAGGGTCGGGGAGCACAGATACGCAGTATTTT
TRBJ1-2 | . | . | TRBV4-1 | CASSQDGNYGYTF | TGCGCCAGCAGCCAAGATGGGAACTATGGCTACACCTTC
TRBJ2-2 | . | TRBD2 | TRBV19 | CASSARGAGVGGELFF | TGTGCCAGTAGTGCCAGGGGAGCGGGAGTCGGGGGGGAGCTGTTTTTT
TRBJ2-7 | once | TRBD1 | TRBV15 | CATSMVGGPGTAYYEQYF | TGTGCCACCAGCATGGTAGGTGGACCCGGGACAGCTTACTACGAGCAGTACTTC
TRBJ1-2 | . | TRBD1 | TRBV5-4 | CASSLGLNRGSDYGYTF | TGTGCCAGCAGCTTGGGACTAAACAGGGGATCAGACTATGGCTACACCTTC
TRBJ2-2 | . | . | TRBV4-3 | CASNPPPGQNTGELFF | TGCGCCAGCAATCCGCCCCCGGGACAAAACACCGGGGAGCTGTTTTTT
TRBJ1-2 | . | . | TRBV28 | CASSLGGLQGNYGYTF | TGTGCCAGCAGTTTAGGGGGACTGCAAGGGAACTATGGCTACACCTTC
TRBJ2-5 | . | . | TRBV7-8 | CASSLTNRDQYF | TGTGCCAGCAGCTTAACAAACCGGGACCAGTACTTC
TRBJ2-3 | . | TRBD2 | TRBV15 | CATSRERGGPRGDTQYF | TGTGCCACCAGCAGAGAACGGGGGGGGCCCCGTGGTGATACGCAGTATTTT
TRBJ2-7 | . | . | TRBV27 | CASSLSVGGEQYF | TGTGCCAGCAGTTTATCGGTTGGGGGCGAGCAGTACTTC
TRBJ2-5 | . | . | TRBV18 | CASSGSLEETQYF | TGTGCCAGCTCGGGAAGCTTAGAAGAGACCCAGTACTTC
TRBJ2-7 | . | TRBD2 | TRBV7-9 | CASSPASGSSYEQYF | TGTGCCAGCAGCCCCGCTAGCGGGAGCTCCTACGAGCAGTACTTC
TRBJ2-7 | medium-sized | . | TRBV27 | CASSLNWDEQYF | TGTGCCAGCAGTTTAAACTGGGACGAGCAGTACTTC
TRBJ2-7 | . | . | TRBV6-1 | CASSRYSYEQYF | TGTGCCAGCAGTCGGTACTCCTACGAGCAGTACTTC
TRBJ2-2 | . | . | TRBV9 | CASSGRVTDTGELFF | TGTGCCAGCAGCGGGCGAGTTACCGACACCGGGGAGCTGTTTTTT
TRBJ2-2 | . | TRBD2 | TRBV7-2 | CASRASGRSNGELFF | TGTGCCAGCAGGGCTAGCGGGAGATCTAACGGGGAGCTGTTTTTT
TRBJ2-5 | . | . | TRBV5-1 | CASSLEETQYF | TGCGCCAGCAGCTTGGAAGAGACCCAGTACTTC
TRBJ1-1 | . | TRBD1 | TRBV6-1 | CASSDIQGRTEAFF | TGTGCCAGCAGTGATATACAGGGGAGGACTGAAGCTTTCTTT
TRBJ2-1 | . | . | TRBV19 | CASSIPWRRNEQFF | TGTGCCAGTAGTATACCTTGGCGGCGTAATGAGCAGTTCTTC
TRBJ1-1 | . | . | TRBV28 | CASSGDTLYTEAFF | TGTGCCAGCAGCGGGGACACTCTGTACACTGAAGCTTTCTTT
TRBJ1-4 | once | . | TRBV30 | CAWKLGQGKLNEKLFF | TGTGCCTGGAAGTTAGGGCAGGGAAAGCTGAATGAAAAACTGTTTTTT
TRBJ1-1 | . | . | TRBV9 | CASSPPASTEAFF | TGTGCCAGCAGCCCCCCCGCCTCCACTGAAGCTTTCTTT